This passage covers 22 T cell receptor beta chains from one sample sequenced in a study of T cells in Graves' hyperthyroidism and ophthalmopathy. The investigators amplified TCR beta CDR3 regions from RNA transcripts. During a first-round RT-PCR of the TCR CDR3, the HTBI primer set was used. TCRdb ran MiXCR on the multiplex PCR reads and lists one entry per CDR3 protein. The sample carries roughly 600,000 distinct CDR3 sequences, more than 12% recorded once. Sequenced material: blood. The source is a woman between 50 and 59 years old with Graves' ophthalmopathy.

This clonotype occurred many times. The chain links TRBV5-1 to TRBJ2-1; no clear D. Germline V lookup: CDR1 SGHRS, CDR2 YFSETQ. The CDR3 is 15 amino acids. V was shortened by 4 bases and J by 0 bases, with 11 bases between the two germline ends. The CDR3 bases are TGCGCCAGCAGCATCAGTCATAGCTCCTACAATGAGCAGTTCTTC. It specifies CASSISHSSYNEQFF. The full variable domain, rest sourced from reference TRBV5-1 and TRBJ2-1, is KAGVTQTPRYLIKTRGQQVTLSCSPISGHRSVSWYQQTPGQGLQFLFEYFSETQRNKGNFPGRFSGRQFSNSRSEMNVSTLELGDSALYLCASSISHSSYNEQFFGPGTRLTVL.

Many counts were recorded for this clonotype. The chain is built from TRBV5-6 and TRBJ2-5; D remains unclear. Per the germline V gene, CDR1 is SGHDT and CDR2 is YYEEEE. V was cut by 3 bases and J by 9 bases, with 18 bases left in between. The CDR3 sequence is 14 residues long. The CDR3 DNA follows: TGTGCCAGCAGCTCCCGGACGGTCCCGGTGGCCCAGTACTTC. Protein sequence: CASSSRTVPVAQYF. Full variable domain (rest looked up from reference TRBV5-6 and TRBJ2-5): DAGVTQSPTHLIKTRGQQVTLRCSPKSGHDTVSWYQQALGQGPQFIFQYYEEEERQRGNFPDRFSGHQFPNYSSELNVNALLLGDSALYLCASSSRTVPVAQYFGPGTRLLVL.

This clonotype turned up a few times. This chain links TRBV7-3 with TRBJ2-1, with a tentative D call TRBD1 (5 bases). In germline, CDR1 is SGHTA, CDR2 FQGTGA. The length of the CDR3 is 15 residues. V was cut by 5 bases and J by 4 bases, with 15 bases left in between. CDR3 in amino acids: CASSRDRGQYNEQFF. The CDR3 nucleotides read TGTGCCAGCAGCCGTGACAGAGGCCAGTACAATGAGCAGTTCTTC.

This clonotype was found a few times. The chain joins TRBV4-3 to TRBJ1-1; TRBD1 aligns across 7 bases. There are 17 residues in the CDR3. The germline V gene has CDR1 LGHNA and CDR2 YSLEER. Trimming cost V 1 base and J 5 bases; bases outside gene matches: 13. This chain's CDR3 is CASSQVGGAGGRTEAFF. Written as DNA, the CDR3 is TGCGCCAGCAGCCAAGTAGGGGGCGCGGGGGGAAGGACTGAAGCTTTCTTT.

CDR3 sequence reads: CASSSIRDSPLHF. The CDR3 region has the DNA TGTGCCAGCAGCTCCATCAGGGACTCACCCCTCCACTTT. The chain carries TRBV7-2 and TRBJ1-6, with a possible D match to TRBD1 (5 bases). The CDR3 is 13 residues long. Per the germline V gene, CDR1 is SGHTA and CDR2 is FQGNSA. V shed 4 bases and J shed 10 bases, with 11 bases lying between them.

Ten or more counts support this clonotype. This chain uses TRBV20-1 with TRBJ2-5; 9 bases match TRBD1. Germline values: CDR1 DFQATT, CDR2 SNEGSKA (reference sequence). The CDR3 is 13 residues long. V shed 5 bases, J shed 5 bases, and the junction held 6 bases outside the gene matches. CDR3 sequence (DNA): TGCAGTGCTGTCGACAGGGGGGGCGAGACCCAGTACTTC. It codes for CSAVDRGGETQYF.

The chain links TRBV25-1 to TRBJ2-7, with a tentative D call TRBD1 (7 bases). Germline CDR1 is MGHDK and CDR2 is SYGVNS. This CDR3 is 14 amino acids long. Trimming removed 5 bases from V and 2 bases from J, with 13 bases in between. In nucleotides, the CDR3 is TGTGCCAGCAGTCAAACAGGGGAGGCCTACGAGCAGTACTTC. It codes for CASSQTGEAYEQYF.

The V gene is TRBV4-1, the J gene TRBJ2-1; 10 bases line up with TRBD2. The V and J ends lost 3 bases and 1 base, in that order; junction bases with no gene match: 3. CDR3 size: 16 residues. Germline CDR1 is MGHRA and CDR2 is YSYEKL. CDR3 DNA: TGCGCCAGCAGCCAGGAGACTAGCGGGTCCTACAATGAGCAGTTCTTC. Its translation: CASSQETSGSYNEQFF.

The sample holds many counts of this clonotype. The chain joins TRBV20-1 to TRBJ2-7; TRBD2 aligns across 7 bases. V was pared by 6 bases and J by 3 bases, with 17 bases of the junction left unmatched. Germline V gene data show CDR1 as DFQATT and CDR2 as SNEGSKA (reference sequence). The CDR3 is 16 amino acids. CDR3 residues: CSALSSRLAPLYEQYF. In DNA, the CDR3 is TGCAGTGCACTTAGCTCCAGACTAGCTCCTCTCTACGAGCAGTACTTC.

The chain employs TRBV10-3 and TRBJ1-1; 9 bases map to TRBD1. CDR1 ENHRY and CDR2 SYGVKD come from the germline V gene. The CDR3 totals 12 residues. Trimming at V came to 7 bases and at J to 10 bases, leaving 7 bases not matched to a gene. The CDR3 DNA follows: TGTGCCATCAACGACAGGGGGGCGGGAGCTTTCTTT. Translated, it gives CAINDRGAGAFF.

V is TRBV9 and J is TRBJ2-1; a weak D match, TRBD1 (6 bases). The CDR3 totals 15 residues. Germline V CDR1 and CDR2: SGDLS, YYNGEE. V lost 3 bases and J 5 bases, leaving 15 bases between the germline ends. The CDR3 region has the DNA TGTGCCAGCAGCGCATTCAGGACAGCCGACAATGAGCAGTTCTTC. It encodes CASSAFRTADNEQFF.

This clonotype was counted at least ten times. This chain joins TRBV9 and TRBJ2-2; 7 bases align to TRBD1. The germline CDR1 and CDR2 sequences are SGDLS and YYNGEE. The CDR3 has 16 amino acids. V dropped 0 bases and J dropped 7; count of bases not matched to a gene: 9. In DNA, the CDR3 is TGTGCCAGCAGCGTAGTGGTAGGGGGCGAAGGCGGGGAGCTGTTTTTT. This codes for CASSVVVGGEGGELFF. The variable domain in full, with the rest retrieved from reference TRBV9 and TRBJ2-2, is DSGVTQTPKHLITATGQRVTLRCSPRSGDLSVYWYQQSLDQGLQFLIQYYNGEERAKGNILERFSAQQFPDLHSELNLSSLELGDSALYFCASSVVVGGEGGELFFGEGSRLTVL.

This clonotype was found many times. The chain links TRBV20-1 to TRBJ2-7; 8 nucleotides match TRBD2. Germline CDR1 DFQATT, CDR2 SNEGSKA (reference sequence). The J segment lost 5 bases and the V segment lost 3 bases, leaving 9 bases of the junction unmatched. The CDR3 covers 14 residues. CDR3 sequence (DNA): TGCAGTGCTAGTAGGGTAGCGGGATTGAACGAGCAGTACTTC. It specifies CSASRVAGLNEQYF.

This clonotype has a count of ten or more. CDR3 residues: CASSPTGPRDYTF. In DNA, the CDR3 is TGTGCCAGCAGTCCCACCGGACCCAGAGACTACACCTTC. The chain uses TRBV27 and TRBJ1-2; D not resolved. The CDR3 is made up of 13 amino acids. Germline loops: CDR1 MNHEY, CDR2 SMNVEV (reference sequence). Deletions cut 5 bases from V and 10 bases from J, with 17 bases between.

This clonotype was counted many times. This sequence joins TRBV5-1 and TRBJ1-2; the D is unclear. CDR3 length: 11 amino acids. Deletions cut 4 bases from V and 6 bases from J, with 7 bases between. CDR1 is SGHRS and CDR2 is YFSETQ in the germline V gene. The CDR3 protein is CASSASNGYTF. The CDR3 DNA reads as TGCGCCAGCAGCGCCTCAAATGGCTACACCTTC.

V usage is TRBV7-2 and J usage is TRBJ1-2; TRBD1 is a possible D gene (5 bases). V lost 1 base and J 4 bases, leaving 10 bases between the germline ends. Per germline, CDR1 SGHTA and CDR2 FQGNSA. The CDR3 totals 14 residues. The CDR3 loop reads CASSLGRASYGYTF. CDR3 sequence (DNA): TGTGCCAGCAGCTTAGGCAGGGCTAGCTATGGCTACACCTTC.

Ten or more counts support this clonotype. The chain couples TRBV30 to TRBJ2-7; 7 nucleotides match TRBD1. J was trimmed by 6 bases and V by 3 bases; bases with no gene match: 14. Germline-derived CDR1 and CDR2 are GTSNPN and SVGIG (reference sequence). The CDR3 length is 15 residues. The CDR3 spells CAWRFGMTGKGEQYF. As DNA, the CDR3 is TGTGCCTGGAGGTTTGGTATGACAGGGAAGGGCGAGCAGTACTTC. Looking up the rest from reference TRBV30 and TRBJ2-7 gives the full variable domain: SQTIHQWPATLVQPVGSPLSLECTVEGTSNPNLYWYRQAAGRGLQLLFYSVGIGQISSEVPQNLSASRPQDRQFILSSKKLLLSDSGFYLCAWRFGMTGKGEQYFGPGTRLTVT.

About this clonotype itself: Possible read error: a much larger clone is one base away. This rearrangement joins TRBV20-1 to TRBJ2-1; D gene unclear. The CDR3 contains 13 residues. CDR1 and CDR2 (germline): DFQATT, SNEGSKA (reference sequence). The CDR3 DNA follows: TGCAGTGCTAGAGGACTGCTATACAATGGGCAGTTCTTC. Residues: CSARGLLYNGQFF.

This clonotype came up a few times. The chain links TRBV20-1 to TRBJ2-3; possibly TRBD2 for D (6 bases). The ends were cut back, 0 bases at V and 3 bases at J, with 10 bases in the middle. CDR3 size: 14 residues. The germline gives CDR1 DFQATT, CDR2 SNEGSKA (reference sequence). The CDR3 is CSARDVLATDTQYF. The CDR3 DNA follows: TGCAGTGCTAGAGATGTCCTAGCGACAGATACGCAGTATTTT.

This clonotype came up many times. The CDR3 here is CASSGRLAGLGEQYF. CDR3 nucleotides: TGTGCCAGCTCCGGGCGACTAGCGGGACTGGGCGAGCAGTACTTC. This chain uses TRBV2 with TRBJ2-7; 11 nucleotides align to TRBD2. The CDR3 sequence is 15 residues long. Germline CDR1 reads SNHLY; CDR2 reads FYNNEI. The V and J ends lost 8 bases and 6 bases, in that order; junction bases with no gene match: 12.

The gene calls are TRBV5-8 and TRBJ2-7; 9 bases fit TRBD1. Germline loops: CDR1 SGHTS, CDR2 YDEGEE. The CDR3 consists of 15 residues. V dropped 0 bases and J dropped 6; count of bases not matched to a gene: 7. In DNA, the CDR3 is TGTGCCAGCAGCTTGGGACCGACAGGGGGAGTCGAGCAGTACTTC. Its translation: CASSLGPTGGVEQYF.

This clonotype was seen many times. The rearrangement uses TRBV11-2 and TRBJ2-1, with 9 bases aligning to TRBD2. V lost 2 bases to trimming and J lost 3 bases; unmatched junction nucleotides: 5. The CDR3 has 16 residues. Germline loops: CDR1 SGHAT, CDR2 FQNNGV. CDR3 loop: CASSLPISGSYNEQFF. In DNA, the CDR3 is TGTGCCAGCAGCTTACCCATTAGCGGGAGCTACAATGAGCAGTTCTTC.